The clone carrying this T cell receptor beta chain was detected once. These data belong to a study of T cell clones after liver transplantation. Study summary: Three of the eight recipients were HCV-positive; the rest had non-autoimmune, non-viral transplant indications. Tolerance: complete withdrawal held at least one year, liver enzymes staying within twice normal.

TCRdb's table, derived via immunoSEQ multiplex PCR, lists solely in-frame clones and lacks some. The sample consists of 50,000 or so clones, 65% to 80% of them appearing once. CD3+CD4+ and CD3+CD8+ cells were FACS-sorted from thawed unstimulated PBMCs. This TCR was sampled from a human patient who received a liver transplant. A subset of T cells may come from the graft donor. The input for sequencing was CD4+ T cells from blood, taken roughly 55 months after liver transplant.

This CDR3 reads CASSPGAQETQYF. The CDR3 DNA follows: TGTGCCAGCTCACCAGGGGCACAAGAGACCCAGTACTTC. The chain is built from TRBV18 and TRBJ2-5; perhaps TRBD1 as D (5 bases). The germline V gene encodes CDR1 KGHSH and CDR2 LQKENI. This CDR3 comprises 13 residues. V lost 2 bases and J 2 bases, leaving 6 bases between the germline ends.